This T cell receptor (beta chain) was retrieved from a study of PD-1 blockade in classical Hodgkin lymphoma. Across the whole study: Patients were administered nivolumab (3 mg/kg intravenously) every 2 weeks. Study-level findings and limits: There was a significant rise in CD4+ TCR diversity by C4D1, with no such rise for CD8+.

Turning to this clone: The antigen remains unidentified.

All patients experienced relapse after autologous stem cell transplantation, and brentuximab vedotin exposure was variable. Sequencing was performed with immunoSEQ multiplex PCR; in TCRdb, only in-frame clones are kept and a portion is missing. The repertoire consists of some 100,000 clones, with about 89% occurring once and the leading ten covering about 6.4%. The junction had 10 bases not matched to a gene; V was cut back by 2 bases and J by 4 bases. Germline values: CDR1 SGHTA, CDR2 FQGNSA. This CDR3 has 17 residues. The chain carries TRBV7-2 and TRBJ1-5; the match to TRBD1 covers 8 bases. This TCR derives from a human donor with classical Hodgkin lymphoma. Source: peripheral blood mononuclear cells (PBMCs), taken before the second cycle of nivolumab. This CDR3 reads CASSLPSQGGGNQPQHF. DNA of the CDR3: TGTGCCAGCAGCTTACCCTCACAGGGGGGGGGTAATCAGCCCCAGCATTTT.